Listed below are T cell receptor beta chains from one sample, sequenced in a study of regulatory T cells in long-lasting Graves disease. MiXCR, run by TCRdb on the multiplex PCR reads, gives a single entry per CDR3 protein. The data show 400,000 to 450,000 distinct CDR3 sequences, 14% to 15% seen once. The data also belong to a second study, concerning T cells in Graves' hyperthyroidism and ophthalmopathy.

The sequenced sample was peripheral blood mononuclear cells (PBMCs), obtained at new diagnosis, from a patient treated with antithyroid drugs. The receptors shown here come from a woman in her twenties or thirties with Graves disease. Both conserved end residues are trimmed from each CDR3.

cdr3_length	v_call	j_call	cdr3_aa
12	TRBV11-3	TRBJ2-5	ASSSTSGRQTQY
12	TRBV28	TRBJ2-7	ASSLPGTFHEQY
11	TRBV2	TRBJ2-3	ASRGQGTDTQY
11	TRBV28	TRBJ1-2	ASSSRDRGYTT
13	TRBV28	TRBJ1-2	ASSFIGTANYGYT
12	TRBV19	TRBJ1-1	ASSVRGSGTEAF
10	TRBV12-3/TRBV12-4	TRBJ2-4	ASSAGRNIQY
13	TRBV27	TRBJ2-2	ASAVTQGLTGELF
10	TRBV3-1	TRBJ1-2	ASSQDGYGYT
13	TRBV6-1	TRBJ1-5	ASTHRAHGNQPQH